This TCR beta chain was captured in a study of OX40 agonist ivuxolimab in advanced cancers. In the study overall: Past anti-PD-1, anti-PD-L1 or anti-CTLA-4 therapy was accepted, and 40% had received some. Partial responses were seen in three patients, one with hepatocellular carcinoma and two with cutaneous melanoma.

This clone occurred a few times. Sequenced by immunoSEQ multiplex PCR; TCRdb stores in-frame clones only, minus some. The table includes 85,000 to 95,000 clones, roughly 89% detected once. Systemic immunosuppression or a history of autoimmune disease excluded patients. The trim removed 3 bases at V and 2 bases at J, leaving 1 base unmatched. The CDR3 totals 15 residues. Germline assignment: CDR1 MDHEN and CDR2 SYDVKM. The chain links TRBV28 to TRBJ2-3; 11 bases match TRBD2. This receptor was taken from an adult with an advanced solid tumor such as melanoma, head and neck, liver or kidney cancer. The sample was CD4+ or CD8+ T cells sorted from blood, taken in a trial of the OX40 agonist ivuxolimab. DNA of the CDR3: TGTGCCAGCAGTTTGACTAGCGGGGACACAGATACGCAGTATTTT. Residues: CASSLTSGDTDTQYF.